The TCR beta chain under discussion was sequenced for a study of cytomegalovirus exposure and HLA in healthy donors. For the study at large: Early released data had tens of millions of unique TCRs, all coming from HLA-typed donors.

Whole-study results and caveats: The only immune exposure information that was available was CMV serostatus. Some segments of the V type, notably TRBV6-2 and TRBV6-3, were excluded as indistinguishable. In an earlier analysis, productive rearrangement rates for most beta V segments clustered near 87% or 30%.

The CDR3 is 14 amino acids. Germline CDR1 is MNHEY and CDR2 is SVGAGI. V shed 5 bases and J shed 7 bases, with 14 bases lying between them. A few counts support this clone. Its antigen remains unidentified. The PCR was carried out with 60 Vbeta primers and 13 Jbeta primers. Sequenced by immunoSEQ multiplex PCR; TCRdb stores in-frame clones only, minus some. The sample lists about 130,000 clones; about 74% were seen once. The specimen sequenced was PBMCs. This receptor was obtained from a man aged 18 to 29 in good health and CMV-seropositive. This rearrangement joins TRBV6-5 to TRBJ1-4; D uncertain. The CDR3 nucleotides read TGTGCCAGCAGTAATACACAACGGGGTGAAAAACTGTTTTTT. It codes for CASSNTQRGEKLFF.